These 29 T cell receptor beta chains share one sample of origin, sequenced in a study of human T cells and chemical hapten exposure. Time point in this sample: pre-sensitization, week 0. Treatment defined: therapeutic diphenylcyclopropenone sensitization with weekly scalp DPC. TCRdb re-analysed the RACE reads in MiXCR, keeping a single row per CDR3 protein. Of 240,000 or so distinct CDR3 sequences in the sample, about 9.4% were seen once. The sequencing used whole blood, collected in connection with sensitization to the hapten diphenylcyclopropenone (DPC). The receptors derive from a woman aged 35 to 49 with alopecia areata. Some clones in this sample may be carry-over from other donors' samples.

The chain links TRBV6-2 or TRBV6-3 to TRBJ1-1; D gene ambiguous. Per germline, CDR1 MNHEY and CDR2 SVGEGT. The CDR3 is 14 amino acids. Trimming removed 0 bases at V and 9 bases at J, with 14 bases between. CDR3 protein: CASSYSMGFIKAFF. CDR3 coding DNA: TGTGCCAGCAGTTACTCGATGGGATTTATTAAAGCTTTCTTT.

The chain joins TRBV28 to TRBJ2-1; a weak D match, TRBD2 (5 bases). The germline V gene encodes CDR1 MDHEN and CDR2 SYDVKM. V shed 6 bases and J shed 4 bases, with 10 bases lying between them. This CDR3 region has 13 residues. CDR3 DNA sequence: TGTGCCAGCAGGAGCGGAGGTTACAATGAGCAGTTCTTC. It encodes CASRSGGYNEQFF. The complete variable domain, with remaining parts taken from reference TRBV28 and TRBJ2-1, reads DVKVTQSSRYLVKRTGEKVFLECVQDMDHENMFWYRQDPGLGLRLIYFSYDVKMKEKGDIPEGYSVSREKKERFSLILESASTNQTSMYLCASRSGGYNEQFFGPGTRLTVL.

This clonotype was counted many times. The chain carries TRBV7-3 and TRBJ2-2; 8 bases map to TRBD1. V shed 5 bases, J shed 6 bases, and the junction held 11 bases outside the gene matches. The CDR3 is 16 residues long. The germline gives CDR1 SGHTA, CDR2 FQGTGA. This CDR3 reads CASSTGQGGVPGELFF. In DNA form, the CDR3 reads TGTGCCAGCAGCACCGGACAGGGCGGTGTACCCGGGGAGCTGTTTTTT. Supplemented by reference TRBV7-3 and TRBJ2-2, the full variable domain reads GAGVSQTPSNKVTEKGKYVELRCDPISGHTALYWYRQSLGQGPEFLIYFQGTGAADDSGLPNDRFFAVRPEGSVSTLKIQRTERGDSAVYLCASSTGQGGVPGELFFGEGSRLTVL.

The table lists this clonotype with a few counts. In nucleotides, the CDR3 is TGCGCCAGCAGGATTAGCCGTGCTAGCACAGATACGCAGTATTTT. Translation: CASRISRASTDTQYF. V usage is TRBV10-2 and J usage is TRBJ2-3, with unresolved D. CDR3 length: 15 amino acids. V lost 6 bases and J lost 0, with 13 bases in between. CDR1 and CDR2 from the germline V gene are WSHSY and SAAADI.

The sample holds many counts of this clonotype. This chain links TRBV10-3 with TRBJ2-1; tentative D call: TRBD1 (5 bases). CDR1 and CDR2 (germline): ENHRY, SYGVKD. Trimming cost V 0 bases and J 10 bases, with 13 bases left between them. The CDR3 runs to 14 residues. DNA for the CDR3: TGTGCCATCAGTGAGTCGGGCCGTCGACAGGAGCAGTTCTTC. Its translation is CAISESGRRQEQFF.

The chain is built from TRBV5-1 and TRBJ1-4, with 7 bases that match TRBD1. Unmatched junction bases numbered 11, after V lost 4 bases and J lost 8 bases. The CDR3 consists of 15 residues. Germline CDR1 reads SGHRS; CDR2 reads YFSETQ. CDR3 sequence reads: CASSIGATGVEKLFF. CDR3 DNA: TGCGCCAGCAGCATTGGAGCAACAGGGGTAGAAAAACTGTTTTTT.

The V gene is TRBV7-9, the J gene TRBJ1-5; possibly TRBD1 for D (6 bases). The CDR3 loop spans 15 amino acids. Per germline, CDR1 SEHNR and CDR2 FQNEAQ (reference sequence). V was shortened by 5 bases and J by 0 bases, with 11 bases between the two germline ends. The CDR3 sequence: CASSPGHDSNQPQHF. The CDR3 DNA reads as TGTGCCAGCAGCCCGGGACATGATAGCAATCAGCCCCAGCATTTT.

This clonotype was seen many times. The chain uses TRBV2 and TRBJ2-3, with TRBD1 identical over 8 bases. The CDR3 sequence is 15 residues long. J was trimmed by 7 bases and V by 6 bases; bases with no gene match: 12. Germline CDR1 is SNHLY and CDR2 is FYNNEI. The CDR3 sequence: CASSSGTGVRNTQYF. CDR3 in DNA: TGTGCCAGCAGCTCCGGGACAGGAGTCCGGAATACGCAGTATTTT.

J is TRBJ2-5 and V is TRBV12-3 or TRBV12-4, with 11 bases lining up with TRBD2. The V segment lost 3 bases and the J segment 1 base; nucleotides outside the gene matches: 1. CDR3 size: 15 residues. CDR3 sequence (DNA): TGTGCCAGCAGTTTTCTAGCGGGGGGCCAAGAGACCCAGTACTTC. This encodes CASSFLAGGQETQYF.

This clonotype came up a few times. This sequence joins TRBV28 and TRBJ2-7; the D gene could be TRBD1 or TRBD2 (5 bases each). The CDR3 covers 15 residues. V was cut by 3 bases and J by 4 bases, with 16 bases left in between. Germline lookup yields CDR1 MDHEN and CDR2 SYDVKM. The CDR3 sequence: CASSFRGRTSYEQYF. Here the CDR3 DNA reads TGTGCCAGCAGTTTTCGGGGCCGAACCTCGTACGAGCAGTACTTC.

This chain connects TRBV4-3 to TRBJ2-7; no firm D call. Germline CDR1 is LGHNA and CDR2 is YSLEER. The ends were cut back, 0 bases at V and 2 bases at J, with 11 bases in the middle. This CDR3 region has 15 residues. The CDR3: CASSQDRAATYEQYF. CDR3 DNA: TGCGCCAGCAGCCAAGATCGGGCAGCTACCTACGAGCAGTACTTC.

The chain employs TRBV7-6 and TRBJ2-5, with no clear D. Germline V CDR1 and CDR2: SGHVS, FNYEAQ. The CDR3 is 12 amino acids. V lost 5 bases and J lost 4, with 8 bases in between. The CDR3 region has the DNA TGTGCCAGCAGCCCCTGGACAGAGACCCAGTACTTC. Translated: CASSPWTETQYF.

This clonotype was recorded a few times. The CDR3: CATSRVNRNNGYTF. The DNA for the CDR3 is TGTGCCACCAGCAGAGTAAACAGGAATAATGGCTACACCTTC. The V call is TRBV15, the J call TRBJ1-2; TRBD1 is a possible D gene (5 bases). Germline CDR1 and CDR2: LNHNV and YYDKDF (reference sequence). V shed 1 base and J shed 6 bases, with 12 bases lying between them. The CDR3 sequence is 14 residues long.

This clonotype was seen a handful of times. The chain is built from TRBV5-1 and TRBJ1-1, with 8 positions matching TRBD1. Unmatched junction bases numbered 3, after V lost 4 bases and J lost 4 bases. The CDR3 runs 13 residues. The V gene's germline CDR1 is SGHRS and CDR2 YFSETQ. The DNA for the CDR3 is TGCGCCAGCAGCCTCCAGGGGGCCACTGAAGCTTTCTTT. Its protein is CASSLQGATEAFF.

This clonotype turned up a few times. The rearrangement uses TRBV7-2 and TRBJ2-3, with 13 bases fitting TRBD2. Germline loops: CDR1 SGHTA, CDR2 FQGNSA. The trim removed 5 bases at V and 2 bases at J, leaving 7 bases unmatched. The CDR3 runs 17 residues. This chain's CDR3 is CASSLRTSGRHTDTQYF. CDR3 coding DNA: TGTGCCAGCAGCCTACGGACTAGCGGGAGACACACAGATACGCAGTATTTT.

The chain recombines TRBV5-1 with TRBJ2-1; D uncertain. This CDR3 is 15 amino acids long. Germline CDR1 is SGHRS and CDR2 is YFSETQ. Trimming took 0 bases from V and 0 from J, leaving 7 bases between them. The CDR3 sequence is CASSLGSSSYNEQFF. As DNA, the CDR3 is TGCGCCAGCAGCTTGGGTTCAAGCTCCTACAATGAGCAGTTCTTC.

This clonotype has more than one count but fewer than ten. J is TRBJ2-7 and V is TRBV12-3 or TRBV12-4; 10 bases agree with TRBD2. The V and J ends lost 1 base and 3 bases, in that order; junction bases with no gene match: 3. The CDR3 loop spans 15 amino acids. The CDR3 sequence: CASSLELAGFYEQYF. CDR3 sequence (DNA): TGTGCCAGCAGTTTAGAACTAGCGGGATTCTACGAGCAGTACTTC.

This clonotype was observed a handful of times. Here the CDR3 reads CASSPYRRLAGMQYF. The CDR3 bases are TGTGCCAGCAGTCCATATAGACGGCTCGCAGGGATGCAGTACTTC. V and J are TRBV6-2 or TRBV6-3 and TRBJ2-4; D is possibly TRBD1 (5 bases). The V end was cut by 5 bases, the J end by 13 bases, with 24 bases between. This CDR3 has 15 amino acids. Germline V gives CDR1 MNHEY, CDR2 SVGEGT.

The V and J genes are TRBV10-3 and TRBJ2-1, with D perhaps being TRBD1 or TRBD2 (5 bases each). Germline loops: CDR1 ENHRY, CDR2 SYGVKD. CDR3 length equals 15 residues. Trimming stripped 6 bases from V and 9 bases from J, with 21 bases between. CDR3 sequence reads: CAISEQTPGAGEQFF. DNA for the CDR3: TGTGCCATCAGCGAACAAACCCCCGGGGCTGGTGAGCAGTTCTTC.

The chain has TRBV6-5 and TRBJ2-7, with TRBD2 matching 12 bases. Trimming took 5 bases from V and 6 from J; bases not matched to a gene: 11. Germline V CDR1 and CDR2: MNHEY, SVGAGI. This CDR3 comprises 16 residues. CDR3 sequence: CASSQFRLAGEGEQYF. In DNA, the CDR3 is TGTGCCAGCAGTCAATTCCGACTAGCGGGAGAGGGCGAGCAGTACTTC.

This clonotype showed up many times. DNA for the CDR3: TGTGCCAGCAGCCCGGGACAGGGGGCAAGTGAAGCTTTCTTT. Translating it yields CASSPGQGASEAFF. This chain uses TRBV12-3 or TRBV12-4 with TRBJ1-1; 12 bases are a match to TRBD1. Trimming at V came to 6 bases and at J to 7 bases, leaving 6 bases not matched to a gene. CDR3 length equals 14 residues.

In this sample, this clonotype turned up a few times. The chain joins TRBV9 to TRBJ1-4, with D possibly being TRBD1 (5 bases). This CDR3 has 14 residues. Trimming removed 1 base from V and 4 bases from J, with 8 bases in between. Per germline, CDR1 SGDLS and CDR2 YYNGEE. CDR3 DNA: TGTGCCAGCAGCGTACAGGGCAGTAATGAAAAACTGTTTTTT. This gives the protein CASSVQGSNEKLFF.

This clonotype has just a few counts. V usage is TRBV12-5 and J usage is TRBJ1-1; no clear D. V was clipped by 5 bases and J by 6 bases, with 10 bases between them. This CDR3 is built from 12 residues. The germline CDR1 and CDR2 sequences are LGHNT and FRNRAP. CDR3: CASGIGRAEAFF. The CDR3 coding sequence is TGTGCTAGTGGTATAGGGAGAGCTGAAGCTTTCTTT.

The chain combines TRBV10-3 with TRBJ2-7; D ambiguous. V dropped 4 bases and J dropped 0 bases, with 4 bases sitting between them. Germline V gives CDR1 ENHRY, CDR2 SYGVKD. The length of the CDR3 is 12 residues. As DNA, the CDR3 is TGTGCCATCAGTGCCTCCTCCTACGAGCAGTACTTC. It is translated as CAISASSYEQYF.

This clonotype occurred a few times. The J gene is TRBJ2-5, the V gene TRBV6-5; possibly TRBD1 or TRBD2 for D (6 bases each). Germline V gene sequence: CDR1 MNHEY, CDR2 SVGAGI. The CDR3 is made up of 15 amino acids. Trimming cost V 5 bases and J 3 bases, with 16 bases left between them. The CDR3 region has the DNA TGTGCCAGCAGTAACTTGCGGGACAACAAAGAGACCCAGTACTTC. It yields the protein CASSNLRDNKETQYF.

The rearrangement links TRBV7-2 to TRBJ2-3, with D unresolved. The V end was cut by 0 bases, the J end by 0 bases, with 4 bases between. Per the germline V gene, CDR1 is SGHTA and CDR2 is FQGNSA. This CDR3 comprises 14 residues. The CDR3 sequence: CASSLARSTDTQYF. In DNA, the CDR3 is TGTGCCAGCAGCTTAGCCCGGAGCACAGATACGCAGTATTTT.

This rearrangement joins TRBV18 to TRBJ2-7; 10 bases line up with TRBD2. Germline-derived CDR1 and CDR2 are KGHSH and LQKENI. This CDR3 region has 18 residues. After removal of 1 base from V and 7 bases from J, the junction contained 16 bases not matched to a gene. The CDR3 here is CASSPRSGRVLLPSEQYF. The CDR3 DNA reads as TGTGCCAGCTCACCACGGAGCGGGAGGGTACTTCTCCCGTCTGAGCAGTACTTC.

This rearrangement joins TRBV7-2 to TRBJ1-1, with a weak D call TRBD1 (5 bases). Germline CDR1 SGHTA, CDR2 FQGNSA. This CDR3 contains 13 residues. The V and J ends lost 2 bases and 6 bases respectively, with 10 bases between them. The CDR3 DNA reads TGTGCCAGCAGCTTACACGGGGGGGCTGAAGCTTTCTTT. As protein: CASSLHGGAEAFF.

There are many counts of this clonotype. V and J are TRBV12-3 or TRBV12-4 and TRBJ2-5; TRBD1 or TRBD2 may be the D gene (5 bases each). The CDR3 is 14 residues long. V lost 5 bases to trimming and J lost 3 bases, with 13 bases between them. Here the CDR3 DNA reads TGTGCCAGCAGTCCCAGGGACGGGAAAGAGACCCAGTACTTC. It codes for CASSPRDGKETQYF.